The sequence of this TCR beta chain was determined in a study of blood T cell repertoires in COVID-19. Measured with immunoSEQ multiplex PCR; TCRdb has only the in-frame clones, and not every one. The sample comprises approximately 180,000 clones, 88% of which are singletons, and roughly 6% rests with the top ten. The ends lost 3 bases at V and 1 base at J; junction bases unmatched: 10. Looked up from germline, CDR1 is GTSNPN and CDR2 is SVGIG (reference sequence). The CDR3 is made up of 17 amino acids. This clone was seen just once. This sequence was found in a man aged 40-55 years with active or convalescent COVID-19. The specimen sequenced was peripheral blood. The V call is TRBV30, the J call TRBJ2-1, with 9 positions matching TRBD1. The CDR3 DNA is TGTGCCTGGAGCGGACAGGGGACGGTAACATCCTACAATGAGCAGTTCTTC. Translated: CAWSGQGTVTSYNEQFF.